This record concerns one T cell receptor (beta chain) sequence. Its antigen is not identified. CDR3 length: 12 residues. Germline CDR1 SNHLY, CDR2 FYNNEI. V was cut by 4 bases and J by 8 bases, with 11 bases left in between. This entry comes from a study of cytomegalovirus exposure and HLA in healthy donors. Whole-study findings and limits: Rare sequences made up most TCRs, while some public TCRs were found in many donors. Associated with cytomegalovirus, according to the listing, were about 160 TCR beta chains. The TCR clusters that emerged in the first cohort tended, a later analysis found, to co-occur in the 120 or so validation repertoires.

The donors belonged to the approximately 130-subject validation cohort, separate from the approximately 700-subject first cohort. This table comes from immunoSEQ multiplex PCR, and its TCRdb copy is limited to in-frame clones, with some not included. The sample records 130,000 or so clones, more than 80% being singletons. The chain links TRBV2 to TRBJ1-1, with D unclear. The source is a woman younger than 45 in good health and CMV-seropositive. Sequenced input: PBMCs. The CDR3 DNA reads as TGTGCCAGCAGTGTTAACCGAGTCGAAGCTTTCTTT. This gives the protein CASSVNRVEAFF.